The entry below gives a single TCR beta chain sequence along with its context. The V gene end was trimmed by 6 bases and the J gene end by 4 bases; junction bases not matched to a gene: 8. CDR1 LNHDA and CDR2 SQIVND come from the germline V gene (reference sequence). CDR3 length: 15 amino acids. These data belong to a study of blood T cell repertoires in COVID-19. About the research overall: The analysed material was cDNA or gDNA that came from T cells, B-cell-depleted T cells, or PBMCs.

Original data processing: Nucleated cell number was recorded as an estimate derived from reference gene primer amplification. TCRdb's table, derived via immunoSEQ multiplex PCR, lists solely in-frame clones and lacks some. Clone size and V and J calls were adopted from that table, with D and trimming inferred from the DNA. The table lists about 130,000 clones, approximately 83% of them singletons. The clonotype comes from a woman of 80 years or more with acute or convalescent COVID-19. The chain combines TRBV19 with TRBJ2-7, with 11 positions matching TRBD1. Sequenced sample: peripheral blood. CDR3 sequence reads: CASRLGQGDYYEQYF. For the CDR3, the DNA is TGTGCCAGTAGGTTGGGACAGGGGGATTATTACGAGCAGTACTTC.